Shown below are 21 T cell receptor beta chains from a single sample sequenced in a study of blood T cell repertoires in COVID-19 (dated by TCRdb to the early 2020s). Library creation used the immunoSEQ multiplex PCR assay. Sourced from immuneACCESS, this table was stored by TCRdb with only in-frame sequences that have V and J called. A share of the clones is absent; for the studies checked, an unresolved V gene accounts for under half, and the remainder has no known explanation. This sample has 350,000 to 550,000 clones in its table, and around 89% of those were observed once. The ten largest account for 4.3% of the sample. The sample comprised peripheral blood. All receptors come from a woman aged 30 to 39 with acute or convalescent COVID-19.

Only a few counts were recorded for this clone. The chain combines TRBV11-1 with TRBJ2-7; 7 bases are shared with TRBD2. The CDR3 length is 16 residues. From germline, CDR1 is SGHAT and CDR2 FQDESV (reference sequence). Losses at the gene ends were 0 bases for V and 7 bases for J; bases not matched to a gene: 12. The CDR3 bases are TGTGCCAGCAGCTTAGCGGGGACGGGGGGACTTCGGGAGCAGTACTTC. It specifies CASSLAGTGGLREQYF.

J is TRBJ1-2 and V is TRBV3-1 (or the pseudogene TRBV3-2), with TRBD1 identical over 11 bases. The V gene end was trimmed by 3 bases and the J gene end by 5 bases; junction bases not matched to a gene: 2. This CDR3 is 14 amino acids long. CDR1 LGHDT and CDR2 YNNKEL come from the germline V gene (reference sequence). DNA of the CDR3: TGTGCCAGCAGCCAGGGGACAGGGGGGTATGGCTACACCTTC. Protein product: CASSQGTGGYGYTF.

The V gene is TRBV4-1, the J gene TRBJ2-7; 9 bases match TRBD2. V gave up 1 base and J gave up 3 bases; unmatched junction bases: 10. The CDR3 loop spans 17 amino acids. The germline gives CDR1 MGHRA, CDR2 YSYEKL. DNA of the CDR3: TGCGCCAGCAGCCAAGGACGCCGCGGGGGGGGCCACTACGAGCAGTACTTC. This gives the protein CASSQGRRGGGHYEQYF.

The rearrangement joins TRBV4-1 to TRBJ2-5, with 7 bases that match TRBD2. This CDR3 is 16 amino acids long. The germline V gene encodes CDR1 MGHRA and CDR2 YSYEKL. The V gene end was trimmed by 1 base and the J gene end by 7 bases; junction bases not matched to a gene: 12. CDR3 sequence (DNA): TGCGCCAGCAGCCAAGGGACTCCGACTAGCCCGCGGACCCAGTACTTC. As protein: CASSQGTPTSPRTQYF.

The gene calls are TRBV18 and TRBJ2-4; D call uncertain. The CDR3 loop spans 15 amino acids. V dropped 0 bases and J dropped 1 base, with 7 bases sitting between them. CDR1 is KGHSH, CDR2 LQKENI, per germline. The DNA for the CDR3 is TGTGCCAGCTCACCACCGGAGAGGGCCAAAAACATTCAGTACTTC. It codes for CASSPPERAKNIQYF.

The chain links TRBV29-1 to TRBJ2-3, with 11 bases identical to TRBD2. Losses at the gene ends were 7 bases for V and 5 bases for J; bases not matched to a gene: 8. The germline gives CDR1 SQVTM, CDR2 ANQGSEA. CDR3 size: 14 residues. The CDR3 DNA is TGCAGCGCTTATAGCGGGGGGGCCAAAGATACGCAGTATTTT. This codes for CSAYSGGAKDTQYF.

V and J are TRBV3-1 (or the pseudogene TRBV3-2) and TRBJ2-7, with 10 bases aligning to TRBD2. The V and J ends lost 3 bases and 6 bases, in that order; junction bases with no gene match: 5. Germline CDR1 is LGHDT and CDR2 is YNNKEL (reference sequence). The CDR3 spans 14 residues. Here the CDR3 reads CASSHTSGVGEQYF. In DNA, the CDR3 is TGTGCCAGCAGCCACACTAGCGGGGTTGGCGAGCAGTACTTC.

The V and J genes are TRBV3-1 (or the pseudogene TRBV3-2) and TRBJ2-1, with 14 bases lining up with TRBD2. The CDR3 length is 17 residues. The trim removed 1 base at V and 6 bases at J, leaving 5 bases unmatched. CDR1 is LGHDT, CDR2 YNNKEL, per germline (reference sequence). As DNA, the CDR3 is TGTGCCAGCAGCCAAGTCACCGGGACTAGCGGGGGCAATGAGCAGTTCTTC. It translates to CASSQVTGTSGGNEQFF.

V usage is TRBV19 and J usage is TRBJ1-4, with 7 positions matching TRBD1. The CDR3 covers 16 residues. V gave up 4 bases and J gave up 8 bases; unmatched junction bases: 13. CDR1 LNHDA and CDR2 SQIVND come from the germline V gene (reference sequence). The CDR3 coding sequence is TGTGCCAGTAGTAAAAGGGGGCGCGGAGTCACCGAAAAACTGTTTTTT. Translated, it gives CASSKRGRGVTEKLFF.

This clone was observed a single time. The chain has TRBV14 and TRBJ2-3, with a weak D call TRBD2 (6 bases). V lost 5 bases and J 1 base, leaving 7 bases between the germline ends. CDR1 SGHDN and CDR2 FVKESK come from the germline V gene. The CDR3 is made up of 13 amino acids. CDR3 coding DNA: TGTGCCAGCAGCTCTAGCGGCACAGATACGCAGTATTTT. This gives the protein CASSSSGTDTQYF.

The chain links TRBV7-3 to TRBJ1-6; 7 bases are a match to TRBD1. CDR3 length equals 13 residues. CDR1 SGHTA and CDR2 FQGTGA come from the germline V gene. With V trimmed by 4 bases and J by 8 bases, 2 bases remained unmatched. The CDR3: CASSSTGDSPLHF. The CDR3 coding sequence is TGTGCCAGCAGCTCCACAGGGGATTCACCCCTCCACTTT.

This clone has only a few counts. CDR3 sequence reads: CASSYFADSGNTIYF. CDR3 DNA sequence: TGTGCCAGCAGTTACTTTGCAGACTCTGGAAACACCATATATTTT. This chain joins TRBV6-5 and TRBJ1-3, with no clear D. V was clipped by 1 base and J by 0 bases, with 7 bases between them. Germline CDR1 reads MNHEY; CDR2 reads SVGAGI. The CDR3 has 15 residues.

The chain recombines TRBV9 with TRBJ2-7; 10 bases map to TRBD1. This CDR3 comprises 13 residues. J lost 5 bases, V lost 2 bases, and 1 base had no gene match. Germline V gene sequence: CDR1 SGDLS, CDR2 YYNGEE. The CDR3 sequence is CASSVGTGDEQYF. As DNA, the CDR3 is TGTGCCAGCAGCGTCGGGACAGGGGACGAGCAGTACTTC. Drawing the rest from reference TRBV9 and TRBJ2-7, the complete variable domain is DSGVTQTPKHLITATGQRVTLRCSPRSGDLSVYWYQQSLDQGLQFLIQYYNGEERAKGNILERFSAQQFPDLHSELNLSSLELGDSALYFCASSVGTGDEQYFGPGTRLTVT.

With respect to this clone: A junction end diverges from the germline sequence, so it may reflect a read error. In DNA form, the CDR3 reads TGTGCTTGGAGCGGGACTGAAGCTTTCTTT. As protein: CAWSGTEAFF. The rearrangement links TRBV30 to TRBJ1-1, with D unclear. The germline V gene has CDR1 GTSNPN and CDR2 SVGIG (reference sequence). The CDR3 runs to 10 residues.

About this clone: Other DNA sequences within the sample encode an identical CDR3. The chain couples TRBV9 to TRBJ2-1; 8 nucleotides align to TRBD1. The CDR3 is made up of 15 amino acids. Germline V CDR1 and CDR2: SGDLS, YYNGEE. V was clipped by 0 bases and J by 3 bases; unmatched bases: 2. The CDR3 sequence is CASSVGTGSYNEQFF. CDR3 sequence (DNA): TGTGCCAGCAGCGTAGGGACAGGGAGCTACAATGAGCAGTTCTTC.

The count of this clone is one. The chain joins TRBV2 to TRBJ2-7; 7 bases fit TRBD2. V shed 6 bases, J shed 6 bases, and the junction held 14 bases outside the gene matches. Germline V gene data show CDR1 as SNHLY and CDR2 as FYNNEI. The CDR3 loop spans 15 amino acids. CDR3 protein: CASSGSGGGSREQYF. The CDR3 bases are TGTGCCAGCAGCGGTTCCGGCGGGGGATCGCGCGAGCAGTACTTC.

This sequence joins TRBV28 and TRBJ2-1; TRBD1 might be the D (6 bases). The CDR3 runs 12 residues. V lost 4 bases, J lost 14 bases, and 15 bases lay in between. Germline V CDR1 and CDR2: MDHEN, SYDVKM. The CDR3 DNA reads TGTGCCAGCAGTTCGGGGTGGCAGGGGAAGTTCTTC. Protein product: CASSSGWQGKFF.

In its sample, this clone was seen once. This chain's CDR3 is CSVEGRGTGELFF. CDR3 in DNA: TGCAGCGTTGAGGGCAGGGGAACAGGGGAGCTGTTTTTT. The chain has TRBV29-1 and TRBJ2-2, with a possible D match to TRBD1 (6 bases). The CDR3 contains 13 residues. From germline, CDR1 is SQVTM and CDR2 ANQGSEA. V was pared by 3 bases and J by 8 bases, with 13 bases between.

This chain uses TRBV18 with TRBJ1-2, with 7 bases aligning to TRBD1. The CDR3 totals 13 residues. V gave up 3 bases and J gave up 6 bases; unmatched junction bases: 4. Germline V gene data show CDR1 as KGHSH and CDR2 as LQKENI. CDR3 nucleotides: TGTGCCAGCTCACCGAGGGGGCGCGATGGCTACACCTTC. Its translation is CASSPRGRDGYTF.

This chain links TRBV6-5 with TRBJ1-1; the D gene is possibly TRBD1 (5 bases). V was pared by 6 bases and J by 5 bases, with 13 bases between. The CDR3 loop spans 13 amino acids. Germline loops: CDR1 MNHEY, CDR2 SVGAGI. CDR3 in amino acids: CASSPRGETEAFF. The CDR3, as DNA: TGTGCCAGCAGCCCCCGGGGGGAGACTGAAGCTTTCTTT.

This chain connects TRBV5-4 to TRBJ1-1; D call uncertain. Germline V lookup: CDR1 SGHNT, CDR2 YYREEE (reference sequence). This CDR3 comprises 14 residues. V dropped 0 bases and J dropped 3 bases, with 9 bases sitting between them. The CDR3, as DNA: TGTGCCAGCAGCTTGGGTCTCGGGGACACTGAAGCTTTCTTT. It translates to CASSLGLGDTEAFF.